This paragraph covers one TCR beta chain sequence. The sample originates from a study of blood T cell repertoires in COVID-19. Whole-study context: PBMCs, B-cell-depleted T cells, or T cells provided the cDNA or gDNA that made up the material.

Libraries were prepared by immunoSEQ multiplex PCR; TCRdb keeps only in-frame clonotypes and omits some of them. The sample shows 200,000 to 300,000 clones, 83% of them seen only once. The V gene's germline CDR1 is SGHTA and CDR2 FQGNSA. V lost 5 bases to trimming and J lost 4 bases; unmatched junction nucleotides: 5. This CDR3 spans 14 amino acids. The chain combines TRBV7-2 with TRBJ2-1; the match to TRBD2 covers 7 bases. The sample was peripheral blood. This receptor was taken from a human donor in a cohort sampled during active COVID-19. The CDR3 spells CASSLGTMYNEQFF. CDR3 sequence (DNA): TGTGCCAGCAGCCTAGGGACTATGTACAATGAGCAGTTCTTC.